These T cell receptor beta chains were read from a single sample in a study of cytomegalovirus exposure and HLA in healthy donors. Libraries were prepared by immunoSEQ multiplex PCR; TCRdb keeps only in-frame clonotypes and omits some of them. The sample carries 100,000 to 120,000 clones, around four fifths recorded once. Sample: PBMCs. These receptors all come from a man aged 25-45 years in good health and CMV-seropositive. CDR3s include the opening cysteine and the closing phenylalanine or tryptophan. D genes are given only for firm matches. Size is stated for part of the rows, as once, few or many counts, or as a class when the clone is expanded.

V	length	J	D	size	CDR3	DNA
TRBV7-3	16	TRBJ1-2	TRBD1	NA	CASSLNGQGADYGYTF	TGTGCCAGCAGCTTGAACGGTCAGGGGGCAGACTATGGCTACACCTTC
TRBV19	15	TRBJ2-7	NA	NA	CASSIEPRSSYEQYF	TGTGCCAGTAGTATAGAACCCAGAAGTTCCTACGAGCAGTACTTC
TRBV6-5	14	TRBJ1-1	TRBD1	NA	CASNHRGLNTEAFF	TGTGCCAGCAACCACAGGGGGCTGAACACTGAAGCTTTCTTT
TRBV7-2	15	TRBJ1-4	TRBD1	once	CASRGGQGRYEKLFF	TGTGCCAGCAGGGGGGGACAGGGGAGATATGAAAAACTGTTTTTT
TRBV25-1	16	TRBJ1-5	NA	NA	CASRRRGVGGNQPQHF	TGTGCCAGCAGAAGACGGGGGGTAGGGGGCAATCAGCCCCAGCATTTT
TRBV5-1	13	TRBJ1-1	NA	NA	CASSPTSDTEAFF	TGCGCCAGCAGCCCGACTTCGGACACTGAAGCTTTCTTT
TRBV7-7	14	TRBJ1-1	TRBD1	NA	CASSLTGGHTEAFF	TGTGCCAGCAGCTTGACAGGGGGACACACTGAAGCTTTCTTT
TRBV21-1	17	TRBJ1-3	NA	NA	CASPKTRGQDSGNTIYF	TGTGCCAGTCCCAAGACCCGGGGACAGGACTCAGGAAACACCATATATTTT
TRBV5-1	16	TRBJ2-5	TRBD2	NA	CASSILAGGESETQYF	TGCGCCAGCAGCATTCTAGCGGGGGGCGAATCGGAGACCCAGTACTTC
TRBV13	17	TRBJ2-3	NA	NA	CASSPMGSARSVDTQYF	TGTGCCAGCAGCCCTATGGGTAGCGCAAGATCGGTAGATACGCAGTATTTT
TRBV11-2	14	TRBJ1-1	TRBD1	few	CASSSQGALTEAFF	TGTGCCAGCAGTTCACAGGGGGCGCTTACTGAAGCTTTCTTT
TRBV4-1	15	TRBJ2-7	TRBD1	NA	CASSQEWTGMAEQYF	TGCGCCAGCAGCCAAGAGTGGACAGGGATGGCCGAGCAGTACTTC
TRBV10-3	18	TRBJ2-5	TRBD2	once	CAISESGTSGGYQETQYF	TGTGCCATCAGTGAGTCGGGGACTAGCGGAGGGTACCAAGAGACCCAGTACTTC
TRBV29-1	11	TRBJ2-1	NA	NA	CSVDSYNEQFF	TGCAGCGTTGACAGTTACAATGAGCAGTTCTTC
TRBV5-4	13	TRBJ2-3	NA	many	CASSLDNTDTQYF	TGTGCCAGCAGCTTGGACAACACAGATACGCAGTATTTT
TRBV9	16	TRBJ2-3	TRBD1	NA	CASSEGQGALADTQYF	TGTGCCAGCAGCGAGGGACAGGGGGCTCTGGCAGATACGCAGTATTTT
TRBV6-5	14	TRBJ1-2	NA	NA	CASSYSQSSSGYTF	TGTGCCAGCAGTTACTCGCAGTCTAGTAGTGGCTACACCTTC
TRBV4-1	15	TRBJ1-5	TRBD1	NA	CASSRTGVGNQPQHF	TGCGCCAGCAGCCGAACAGGGGTGGGCAATCAGCCCCAGCATTTT
TRBV7-8	15	TRBJ2-3	NA	NA	CASRLAGLATDTQYF	TGTGCCAGCAGGCTCGCTGGGCTGGCCACAGATACGCAGTATTTT
TRBV5-5	14	TRBJ2-7	NA	NA	CASSRDSPVDEQYF	TGTGCCAGCAGCCGGGATAGCCCTGTGGACGAGCAGTACTTC
TRBV7-3	16	TRBJ2-3	TRBD2	NA	CASSTGGGAGTDTQYF	TGTGCCAGCAGCACGGGGGGAGGGGCAGGCACAGATACGCAGTATTTT
TRBV19	14	TRBJ2-7	TRBD1	NA	CASTQTGGGYEQYF	TGTGCCAGTACCCAGACAGGGGGCGGCTACGAGCAGTACTTC
TRBV4-2	15	TRBJ1-2	NA	NA	CASSQDIDRGYGYTF	TGTGCCAGCAGCCAAGATATCGACAGAGGTTATGGCTACACCTTC
TRBV2	14	TRBJ2-5	NA	NA	CASRPSITVETQYF	TGTGCCAGCAGGCCCAGTATTACCGTTGAGACCCAGTACTTC
TRBV9	14	TRBJ2-1	NA	NA	CASSVETGPGEQFF	TGTGCCAGCAGCGTAGAAACAGGGCCTGGCGAGCAGTTCTTC
TRBV25-1	14	TRBJ2-5	NA	NA	CASSREEGAETQYF	TGTGCCAGCAGTAGGGAGGAGGGGGCAGAGACCCAGTACTTC
TRBV6-1	15	TRBJ1-4	TRBD1	NA	CASSGTGGLNEKLFF	TGTGCCAGCAGTGGGACAGGGGGCCTTAATGAAAAACTGTTTTTT
TRBV18	14	TRBJ1-1	NA	NA	CASSRIQGNTEAFF	TGTGCCAGCTCACGTATACAGGGGAACACTGAAGCTTTCTTT
TRBV7-9	13	TRBJ2-7	NA	NA	CASSLGSVGEQYF	TGTGCCAGCAGCTTAGGAAGCGTTGGCGAGCAGTACTTC
TRBV7-2	16	TRBJ2-1	TRBD2	NA	CASVTRGGLSYNEQFF	TGTGCCAGCGTGACGCGGGGGGGTCTCTCCTACAATGAGCAGTTCTTC
TRBV5-5	13	TRBJ1-1	NA	few	CASSHVGYTEAFF	TGTGCCAGCAGTCACGTCGGTTACACTGAAGCTTTCTTT
TRBV9	14	TRBJ2-3	NA	few	CASSDRDSLDTQYF	TGTGCCAGCAGCGACCGGGACTCTCTTGATACGCAGTATTTT
TRBV6-5	14	TRBJ1-2	TRBD1	NA	CASRSGQAFYGYTF	TGTGCCAGCAGATCGGGACAGGCATTCTATGGCTACACCTTC
TRBV4-2	16	TRBJ2-2	TRBD2	NA	CASSQQRGGGTGELFF	TGTGCCAGCAGCCAACAGCGGGGGGGAGGCACCGGGGAGCTGTTTTTT
TRBV4-2	15	TRBJ2-7	NA	NA	CASSQDLQGSYEQYF	TGTGCCAGCAGCCAAGATCTTCAGGGATCCTACGAGCAGTACTTC
TRBV5-4	14	TRBJ2-3	TRBD1	NA	CASSLQGIPDTQYF	TGTGCCAGCAGCTTACAGGGGATCCCGGATACGCAGTATTTT
TRBV5-1	15	TRBJ2-1	TRBD2	NA	CASSFGLAGLNEQFF	TGCGCCAGCAGCTTCGGGCTAGCGGGCCTTAATGAGCAGTTCTTC
TRBV18	20	TRBJ2-2	NA	NA	CASFLLLSSGVLKNTGELFF	TGTGCCAGCTTCTTACTCCTCTCCTCAGGGGTTTTGAAAAACACCGGGGAGCTGTTTTTT
TRBV27	16	TRBJ2-7	TRBD1	NA	CASSFQPGDRGYEQYF	TGTGCCAGCAGTTTCCAGCCCGGGGACAGGGGCTACGAGCAGTACTTC
TRBV27	13	TRBJ2-7	NA	NA	CASSSGTFGEQYF	TGTGCCAGCAGTTCAGGGACATTTGGCGAGCAGTACTTC
TRBV2	16	TRBJ2-6	NA	NA	CASSRTGRSGANVLTF	TGTGCCAGCAGTCGTACAGGGCGCTCTGGGGCCAACGTCCTGACTTTC
TRBV19	15	TRBJ1-1	TRBD1	NA	CASSATGAQNTEAFF	TGTGCCAGTAGTGCCACAGGGGCCCAGAACACTGAAGCTTTCTTT
TRBV2	15	TRBJ2-3	TRBD2	NA	CASSRAGGPSDTQYF	TGTGCCAGCAGTAGAGCGGGGGGGCCGTCAGATACGCAGTATTTT
TRBV11-2	15	TRBJ1-2	TRBD1	NA	CASSQTSGGAGGYTF	TGTGCCAGCAGCCAAACTTCAGGGGGCGCGGGGGGCTACACCTTC
TRBV6-1	15	TRBJ1-5	NA	NA	CASSESVAYNQPQHF	TGTGCCAGCAGTGAATCAGTAGCTTACAATCAGCCCCAGCATTTT
TRBV14	14	TRBJ1-2	NA	NA	CASSQDRPNYGYTF	TGTGCCAGCAGCCAGGACAGACCGAACTATGGCTACACCTTC
TRBV7-3	15	TRBJ1-2	NA	NA	CASSLNGGNDYGYTF	TGTGCCAGCAGCTTAAACGGGGGGAACGACTATGGCTACACCTTC
TRBV14	18	TRBJ2-3	TRBD1	NA	CASSQDVPRTGGMDTQYF	TGTGCCAGCAGCCAAGACGTCCCCAGGACAGGGGGGATGGATACGCAGTATTTT
TRBV29-1	14	TRBJ1-4	NA	NA	CSVEWAELREKLFF	TGCAGCGTTGAATGGGCAGAGTTACGAGAAAAACTGTTTTTT
TRBV7-6	15	TRBJ2-1	TRBD2	NA	CASSLVGLEGGEQFF	TGTGCCAGCAGCTTAGTCGGACTAGAGGGTGGTGAGCAGTTCTTC
TRBV27	18	TRBJ2-3	TRBD2	once	CASSRGYKLAGYTDTQYF	TGTGCCAGCAGTCGGGGGTACAAACTAGCGGGGTACACAGATACGCAGTATTTT
TRBV4-2	17	TRBJ2-3	TRBD2	NA	CASSHRYPLAGTDTQYF	TGTGCCAGCAGCCACAGATACCCGCTAGCGGGCACAGATACGCAGTATTTT